This record covers a single TCR beta chain. This entry comes from a study of OX40 agonist ivuxolimab in advanced cancers. Deletions cut 5 bases from V and 4 bases from J, with 15 bases between. CDR1 MNHEY and CDR2 SMNVEV come from the germline V gene (reference sequence). This CDR3 is built from 15 residues. Assay: immunoSEQ multiplex PCR; the TCRdb copy retains only in-frame clones and omits some. The profile shows about 81,000 clones, about 86% of them singletons. The clonotype originates from an adult with an advanced solid tumor such as melanoma, head and neck, liver or kidney cancer. V gene TRBV27 combines with J gene TRBJ1-5, with D tentatively TRBD1 (5 bases). Sequencing was performed on CD4+ or CD8+ T cells sorted from blood, taken in a trial of the OX40 agonist ivuxolimab. This CDR3 reads CASSTLGPGNQPQHF. Written as DNA, the CDR3 is TGTGCCAGCAGTACCCTAGGGCCAGGGAATCAGCCCCAGCATTTT.